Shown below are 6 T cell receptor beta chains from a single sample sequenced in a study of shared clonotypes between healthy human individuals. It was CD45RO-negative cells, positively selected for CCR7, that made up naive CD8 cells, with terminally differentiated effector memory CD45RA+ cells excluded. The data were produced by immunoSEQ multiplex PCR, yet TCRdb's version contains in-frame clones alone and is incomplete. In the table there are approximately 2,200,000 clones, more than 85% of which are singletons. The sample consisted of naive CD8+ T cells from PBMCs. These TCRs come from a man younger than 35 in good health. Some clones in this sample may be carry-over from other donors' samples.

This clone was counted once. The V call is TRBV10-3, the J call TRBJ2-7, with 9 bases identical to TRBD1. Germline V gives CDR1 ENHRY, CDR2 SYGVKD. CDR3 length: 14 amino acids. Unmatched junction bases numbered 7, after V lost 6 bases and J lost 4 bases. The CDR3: CAIRDTGTGYEQYF. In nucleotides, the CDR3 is TGTGCCATCAGAGATACCGGGACAGGGTACGAGCAGTACTTC.

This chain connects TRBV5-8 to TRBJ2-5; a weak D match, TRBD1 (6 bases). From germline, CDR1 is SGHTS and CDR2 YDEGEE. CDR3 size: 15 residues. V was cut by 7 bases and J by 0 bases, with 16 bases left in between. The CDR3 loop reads CASSSRTVNQETQYF. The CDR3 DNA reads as TGTGCCAGCTCGTCCCGGACAGTTAACCAAGAGACCCAGTACTTC.

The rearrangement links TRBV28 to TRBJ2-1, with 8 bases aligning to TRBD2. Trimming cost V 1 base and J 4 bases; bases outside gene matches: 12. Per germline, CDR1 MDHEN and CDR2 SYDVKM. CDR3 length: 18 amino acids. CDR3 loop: CASSLSYLGLAVYNEQFF. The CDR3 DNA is TGTGCCAGCAGTTTATCATATCTAGGACTAGCAGTTTACAATGAGCAGTTCTTC.

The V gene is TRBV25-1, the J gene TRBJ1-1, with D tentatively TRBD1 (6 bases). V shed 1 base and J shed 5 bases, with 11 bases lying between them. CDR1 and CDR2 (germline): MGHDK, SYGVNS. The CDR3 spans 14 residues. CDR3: CASSEFGGRTEAFF. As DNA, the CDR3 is TGTGCCAGCAGTGAATTTGGGGGGCGGACTGAAGCTTTCTTT.

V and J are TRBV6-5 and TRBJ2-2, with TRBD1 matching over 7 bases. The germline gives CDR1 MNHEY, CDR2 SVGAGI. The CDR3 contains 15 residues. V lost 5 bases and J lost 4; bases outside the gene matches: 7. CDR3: CASSGPGQLTGELFF. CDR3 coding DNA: TGTGCCAGCAGTGGTCCGGGACAGCTCACCGGGGAGCTGTTTTTT.

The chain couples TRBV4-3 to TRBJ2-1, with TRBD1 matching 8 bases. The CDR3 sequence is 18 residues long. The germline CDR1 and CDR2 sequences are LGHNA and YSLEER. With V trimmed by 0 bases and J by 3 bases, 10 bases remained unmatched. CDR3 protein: CASSQDHIDRGHYNEQFF. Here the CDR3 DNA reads TGCGCCAGCAGCCAAGACCACATTGACAGGGGACACTACAATGAGCAGTTCTTC.